Listed below are T cell receptor beta chains from one sample, sequenced in a study of T cells in Graves' hyperthyroidism and ophthalmopathy. Each CDR3 protein is one row after TCRdb ran MiXCR on the multiplex PCR reads. The sample shows approximately 300,000 distinct CDR3 sequences, roughly 15% of them seen only once. The sequenced material came from blood. The receptors shown here come from a man under 40 with Graves' hyperthyroidism. CDR3s include the opening cysteine and the closing phenylalanine or tryptophan. Fields, in order: V gene, clone size, D gene, J gene, CDR3 DNA, CDR3 protein. A D gene is named only where the DNA matches it firmly. Clone size is shown for a subset of rows, as once, few, many or a class of expanded clone.

TRBV20-1	.	TRBD1	TRBJ1-4	TGCAGTTCGGGACAGGGAGCAACTAATGAAAAACTGTTTTTT	CSSGQGATNEKLFF
TRBV7-8	many	.	TRBJ1-5	TGTGCCAGCAGCTTAGGCCCCAGGGAGAATCAGCCCCAGCATTTT	CASSLGPRENQPQHF
TRBV12-3/TRBV12-4	many	TRBD2	TRBJ2-1	TGTGCCAGCATCTCGGGACTAGCGGGAGGTGAGCAGTTCTTC	CASISGLAGGEQFF
TRBV13	.	.	TRBJ2-7	TGTGCCAGCACCCTCAGGGGGGCCTACGAGCAGTACTTC	CASTLRGAYEQYF
TRBV6-1	few	.	TRBJ1-2	TGTGCCAGCAGCCGAGGGGATTCCCCTCTCTATGGCTACACCTTC	CASSRGDSPLYGYTF
TRBV29-1	.	.	TRBJ2-7	TGCAGCGTTGCGATGGTTGGGAACGAGCAGTACTTC	CSVAMVGNEQYF
TRBV7-2	.	.	TRBJ2-7	TGTGCCAGCAGCTTAGAGGTGGGTTACGAGCAGTACTTC	CASSLEVGYEQYF
TRBV5-1	few	.	TRBJ1-6	TGCGCCAGCAGCTTGATGGGCCGAAGGGGATCACCCCTCCACTTT	CASSLMGRRGSPLHF
TRBV28	.	TRBD1	TRBJ2-1	TGTGCCAGCAAAACAGGGGTGAGCTCCTACAATGAGCAGTTCTTC	CASKTGVSSYNEQFF
TRBV20-1	.	.	TRBJ1-3	TGCAGTGCTAGAGCGGGGACTCACTCTGGAAACACCATATATTTT	CSARAGTHSGNTIYF
TRBV6-1	.	.	TRBJ2-6	TGTGCCAGCACCCCAAGGAAGGGGGGGGCCAACGTCCTGACTTTC	CASTPRKGGANVLTF
TRBV20-1	.	TRBD1	TRBJ1-4	TGCAGTGCTAGGACAACAGGGGGCGCGAGTGAAAAACTGTTTTTT	CSARTTGGASEKLFF
TRBV11-3	few	.	TRBJ2-7	TGTGCCAGCAGCTACCCAGACAGGAGACTCGAGCAGTACTTC	CASSYPDRRLEQYF
TRBV2	many	TRBD2	TRBJ2-2	TGTGCCAGCGATCCGGGACTAGCCACCGGGGAGCTGTTTTTT	CASDPGLATGELFF
TRBV11-1	.	.	TRBJ2-1	TGTGCCAGCAGCGAAGCAGGGGAGATACACAATGAGCAGTTCTTC	CASSEAGEIHNEQFF
TRBV24-1	few	.	TRBJ2-1	TGTGCCACCAGTGAGGGGGTCTCCGAGCAGTTCTTC	CATSEGVSEQFF
TRBV19	.	TRBD1	TRBJ1-5	TGTGCCAGTACCGCGCCTAAAGGGGGCGAAGGCAATCAGCCCCAGCATTTT	CASTAPKGGEGNQPQHF
TRBV12-3/TRBV12-4	many	TRBD1	TRBJ1-5	TGTGCCAGCAGTTATACAGGGGGCTGGGTTCAGCCCCAGCATTTT	CASSYTGGWVQPQHF
TRBV5-1	many	TRBD2	TRBJ2-4	TGCGCCAGCAGCCTAGGACTAGCGGCAGGTCTAGCCAAAAACATTCAGTACTTC	CASSLGLAAGLAKNIQYF
TRBV29-1	few	.	TRBJ1-5	TGCAGCGTTACCTCGGGTCAGGGAAATCAGCCCCAGCATTTT	CSVTSGQGNQPQHF
TRBV3-1	many	.	TRBJ2-1	TGTGCCAGCAGCCCCTCGGCTAGAATGAATGAGCAGTTCTTC	CASSPSARMNEQFF
TRBV5-1	once	TRBD2	TRBJ2-7	TGCGCCAGCAGCCCGGGACTAGCGGGAAGGCCCTACGAGCAGTACTTC	CASSPGLAGRPYEQYF
TRBV9	many	.	TRBJ2-5	TGTGCCAGCAGCGTAACCGCGAATGAGAGGAAGCAAGAGACCCAGTACTTC	CASSVTANERKQETQYF
TRBV2	many	TRBD1	TRBJ1-1	TGTGCCAGCAGAGACCGGACAGGCGACACTGAAGCTTTCTTT	CASRDRTGDTEAFF
TRBV5-1	many	.	TRBJ2-1	TGCGCCAGCAGCTTGGTCGGGGGAGTTCACTACGATGAGCAGTTCTTC	CASSLVGGVHYDEQFF
TRBV20-1	many	TRBD2	TRBJ2-3	TGCAGTGCTAGTTGGGTCGGACTAGCGGGAGTGGGAGATACGCAGTATTTT	CSASWVGLAGVGDTQYF
TRBV12-3/TRBV12-4	many	TRBD1	TRBJ1-5	TGTGCCAGCAGTCCCGCGGACAGGTTCAGCAATCAGCCCCAGCATTTT	CASSPADRFSNQPQHF
TRBV28	many	.	TRBJ1-5	TGTGCCAGCAGCGGCACAAAACGCAATCAGCCCCAGCATTTT	CASSGTKRNQPQHF
TRBV3-1	many	.	TRBJ2-7	TGTGCCAGCAGCCAAGACCCCTCCTCCGGGAGGCAGTACTTC	CASSQDPSSGRQYF
TRBV6-1	many	.	TRBJ2-5	TGTGCCACCTCCGGACGGGGAGAGACCCAGTACTTC	CATSGRGETQYF
TRBV7-9	few	.	TRBJ2-1	TGTGCCAGCGGCGAGCAGTTCTTC	CASGEQFF
TRBV11-2	many	.	TRBJ1-2	TGTGCCAGTACAGGGATGGGCTATGGCTACACCTTC	CASTGMGYGYTF
TRBV2	many	.	TRBJ2-1	TGTGCCAGCAGGCCGGACCCCAATGAGCAGTTCTTC	CASRPDPNEQFF
TRBV20-1	many	TRBD1	TRBJ2-7	TGCAGTGCTAGAGGACAGGGCTTCGACGAGCAGTACTTC	CSARGQGFDEQYF
TRBV5-6	many	.	TRBJ2-7	TGTGCCAGCAGCTGGACGGGTGGTGGCAGGGGAACGCAGTACTTC	CASSWTGGGRGTQYF
TRBV24-1	many	.	TRBJ1-1	TGTGCCACCAGCCCAGGGTGGAACACTGAAGCTTTCTTT	CATSPGWNTEAFF
TRBV20-1	few	.	TRBJ1-5	TGCAGTGCTAAAGCCCTTGGGCAGCCCCAGCATTTT	CSAKALGQPQHF
TRBV5-1	many	TRBD1	TRBJ2-7	TGCGCCAGCAGGCGTCCAGGGGGCCTCTCCTACGAGCAGTACTTC	CASRRPGGLSYEQYF
TRBV19	.	.	TRBJ1-5	TGTGCCAGTACTCTTCGGGGACAAGGTCAGCCCCAGCATTTT	CASTLRGQGQPQHF
TRBV7-3	many	.	TRBJ2-3	TGTGCCAGCAGCTTCATCGGGACTCCCACAGATACGCAGTATTTT	CASSFIGTPTDTQYF
TRBV6-1	many	.	TRBJ1-5	TGTGCCAGCAGTGGACAGTTCAATCAGCCCCAGCATTTT	CASSGQFNQPQHF
TRBV2	many	.	TRBJ2-3	TGTGCCAGCAGCGCGTGGACAGATACGCAGTATTTT	CASSAWTDTQYF
TRBV20-1	many	TRBD1	TRBJ2-1	TGCAGTGCAAAACAGGGGGCTGTGGGTGAGCAGTTCTTC	CSAKQGAVGEQFF
TRBV5-5	few	TRBD1	TRBJ2-1	TGTGCCAGCAGCTTATGGACAGGGGGCAGTGAGCAGTTCTTC	CASSLWTGGSEQFF
TRBV12-3/TRBV12-4	many	TRBD1	TRBJ1-2	TGTGCCAGCAGTTTACTATCAGGGGGCTATGGCTACACCTTC	CASSLLSGGYGYTF
TRBV6-1	many	TRBD2	TRBJ2-7	TGTGCCAGCAGTGAAATAGCGGGACAAGATCCCTACGAGCAGTACTTC	CASSEIAGQDPYEQYF
TRBV20-1	few	.	TRBJ1-5	TGCAGTGCTAGAGATCGGGGGATAAAGAATCAGCCCCAGCATTTT	CSARDRGIKNQPQHF
TRBV29-1	.	TRBD1	TRBJ1-4	TGCAGCGTCGCCGGGACAGGGGGTGAAAAACTGTTTTTT	CSVAGTGGEKLFF
TRBV2	.	.	TRBJ2-5	TGTGCCAGCAGTGAAGCGGGCCAATTCCACCGGCCAACCCAGTACTTC	CASSEAGQFHRPTQYF
TRBV27	.	.	TRBJ2-7	TGTGCCAGCAGTTTATTCAACACTGATGAGCAGTACTTC	CASSLFNTDEQYF
TRBV4-1	.	.	TRBJ1-3	TGCGCCAGCAGCCAACCATCACAGGACTCTGGAAACACCATATATTTT	CASSQPSQDSGNTIYF
TRBV20-1	many	.	TRBJ1-1	TGCAGTGCTAGAGATATCTTCCAGGGGAAGGGCACTGAAGCTTTCTTT	CSARDIFQGKGTEAFF
TRBV12-3/TRBV12-4	many	TRBD1	TRBJ2-5	TGTGCCAGCAGCCCAGACAGGGGCGAGACCCAGTACTTC	CASSPDRGETQYF